A single sample is the source of the 5 T cell receptor beta chains below, sequenced in a study of T cells in Graves' hyperthyroidism and ophthalmopathy. Authors of the study amplified TCR beta CDR3 regions from RNA transcripts. HTBI primers were used for first-round RT-PCR of the TCR CDR3. TCRdb fed the multiplex PCR reads into MiXCR, producing one record per CDR3 protein. This sample has under 250,000 distinct CDR3 sequences, with about 17% found just once. The sequenced material came from blood. These receptors originate from a woman in her fifties or sixties with Graves' hyperthyroidism.

At least ten counts were recorded for this clonotype. The J gene is TRBJ2-4, the V gene TRBV3-1; D remains ambiguous. Trimming stripped 5 bases from V and 7 bases from J, with 9 bases between. The CDR3 spans 12 residues. Germline V gene sequence: CDR1 LGHDT, CDR2 YNNKEL (reference sequence). CDR3 loop: CASSSLGNIQYF. DNA for the CDR3: TGTGCCAGCAGCTCCCTAGGGAACATTCAGTACTTC. Combining the CDR3 with reference TRBV3-1 and TRBJ2-4 gives the whole variable domain DTAVSQTPKYLVTQMGNDKSIKCEQNLGHDTMYWYKQDSKKFLKIMFSYNNKELIINETVPNRFSPKSPDKAHLNLHINSLELGDSAVYFCASSSLGNIQYFGAGTRLSVL.

This clonotype was counted at least ten times. The rearrangement links TRBV12-3 or TRBV12-4 to TRBJ1-3, with 7 bases matching TRBD1. V shed 6 bases and J 2 bases; nucleotides not matched to a gene: 4. The CDR3 contains 14 residues. CDR3 protein: CASSRQGPGNTIYF. CDR3 DNA: TGTGCCAGCAGCCGACAGGGACCTGGAAACACCATATATTTT.

In its sample, this clonotype was seen once. The genes are TRBV11-2 and TRBJ2-1, with D perhaps matching TRBD1 (6 bases). The germline V gene encodes CDR1 SGHAT and CDR2 FQNNGV. The CDR3 loop spans 13 amino acids. V was cut by 3 bases and J by 7 bases, with 10 bases left in between. The CDR3 DNA reads TGTGCCAGCAGCTTGGGAACAGGGAATGAGCAGTTCTTC. Its protein product is CASSLGTGNEQFF. Complete variable domain (other parts from reference TRBV11-2 and TRBJ2-1): EAGVAQSPRYKIIEKRQSVAFWCNPISGHATLYWYQQILGQGPKLLIQFQNNGVVDDSQLPKDRFSAERLKGVDSTLKIQPAKLEDSAVYLCASSLGTGNEQFFGPGTRLTVL.

The rearrangement joins TRBV27 to TRBJ1-2, with TRBD1 matching over 7 bases. The V gene's germline CDR1 is MNHEY and CDR2 SMNVEV (reference sequence). V lost 2 bases, J lost 5 bases, and 2 bases stayed unmatched. The CDR3 loop spans 13 amino acids. The CDR3 loop is CASSLEGAYGYTF. The CDR3 DNA sequence: TGTGCCAGCAGTTTAGAGGGGGCGTATGGCTACACCTTC.

A few counts support this clonotype. The rearrangement links TRBV14 to TRBJ2-7, with TRBD2 matching over 15 bases. The trim removed 4 bases at V and 3 bases at J, leaving 7 bases unmatched. The CDR3 totals 17 residues. Germline CDR1 reads SGHDN; CDR2 reads FVKESK. The CDR3: CASSPHGLAGGYYEQYF. In DNA, the CDR3 is TGTGCCAGCAGCCCCCACGGACTAGCGGGAGGGTACTACGAGCAGTACTTC.